This TCR beta chain was sequenced in a study of blood T cell repertoires in COVID-19. The germline gives CDR1 SGHRS, CDR2 YFSETQ. The CDR3 spans 17 residues. V was clipped by 9 bases and J by 2 bases; unmatched bases: 17. Clones were sequenced by immunoSEQ multiplex PCR, and TCRdb holds only the in-frame ones, with some missing. This sample yields around 280,000 clones, of which roughly nine tenths are seen a single time; roughly 11% belongs to the top ten. This chain joins TRBV5-1 and TRBJ1-5; the match to TRBD1 covers 7 bases. The clonotype was recovered from a woman aged 30 to 39 with COVID-19, enrolled during active disease. The sample was peripheral blood. CDR3 DNA sequence: TGCGCCAAAAGGGGGCAGGGAGGTAGGGTAGGCAATCAGCCCCAGCATTTT. This encodes CAKRGQGGRVGNQPQHF.